The next 30 T cell receptor beta chains were all read from a single sample in a study of blood T cell repertoires in COVID-19. Measured with immunoSEQ multiplex PCR; TCRdb has only the in-frame clones, and not every one. The sample carries some 130,000 clones, roughly 84% recorded once. The sequencing input was PBMCs or T cells enriched from blood (not recorded which). The receptor set was obtained from a man aged 40-50 years with acute COVID-19.

The chain employs TRBV23-1 and TRBJ1-5; D is uncertain. TRBV23-1 is sorted into the ORF group, with uncertain function. This CDR3 contains 18 residues. Trimming removed 4 bases from V and 6 bases from J, with 25 bases in between. The CDR3, as DNA: TGCGCCAGCAGTCCCTGTAGGGAGGACGGCTCCGAGGGTCAGCCCCAGCATTTT. It is translated as CASSPCREDGSEGQPQHF.

In nucleotides, the CDR3 is TGTGCCAGCAGGTCTGCCCTTGCGGAGACCCAGTACTTC. Protein sequence: CASRSALAETQYF. The chain links TRBV6-5 to TRBJ2-5; D gene uncertain. CDR1 and CDR2 (germline): MNHEY, SVGAGI. V was trimmed by 6 bases and J by 5 bases, leaving 13 bases between them. The CDR3 is 13 amino acids.

The chain combines TRBV5-4 with TRBJ1-6; 8 bases are a match to TRBD1. Germline CDR1 SGHNT, CDR2 YYREEE (reference sequence). The CDR3 sequence is 14 residues long. V trimming: 3 bases; J trimming: 9 bases; junction bases outside the gene matches: 5. This chain's CDR3 is CASSSGQELSPLHF. In DNA form, the CDR3 reads TGTGCCAGCAGCTCGGGACAGGAACTTTCACCCCTCCACTTT.

The rearrangement joins TRBV13 to TRBJ1-6, with no clear D. Germline V gives CDR1 PRHDT, CDR2 FYEKMQ (reference sequence). V was clipped by 6 bases and J by 9 bases, with 9 bases between them. The CDR3 extends over 12 amino acids. Here the CDR3 DNA reads TGTGCCAGCAGTTCGGAGACTTCACCCCTCCACTTT. This encodes CASSSETSPLHF. Full variable domain (rest looked up from reference TRBV13 and TRBJ1-6): AAGVIQSPRHLIKEKRETATLKCYPIPRHDTVYWYQQGPGQDPQFLISFYEKMQSDKGSIPDRFSAQQFSDYHSELNMSSLELGDSALYFCASSSETSPLHFGNGTRLTVT.

The chain carries TRBV5-1 and TRBJ1-2; D is perhaps TRBD1 (6 bases). The germline V gene encodes CDR1 SGHRS and CDR2 YFSETQ. V lost 3 bases, J lost 4 bases, and 13 bases lay in between. The CDR3 spans 14 residues. The CDR3 nucleotides read TGCGCCAGCAGCTCAGGGGAGGGAGTCTATGGCTACACCTTC. Translating it yields CASSSGEGVYGYTF. Complete variable domain (other parts from reference TRBV5-1 and TRBJ1-2): KAGVTQTPRYLIKTRGQQVTLSCSPISGHRSVSWYQQTPGQGLQFLFEYFSETQRNKGNFPGRFSGRQFSNSRSEMNVSTLELGDSALYLCASSSGEGVYGYTFGSGTRLTVV.

This chain links TRBV12-3 or TRBV12-4 with TRBJ2-2; D perhaps matches TRBD2 (5 bases). The CDR3 spans 11 residues. V gave up 7 bases and J gave up 7 bases, with 7 bases separating them. The CDR3 DNA is TGTGCCAGCACCGGAGGCGGGGAGCTGTTTTTT. Residues: CASTGGGELFF.

The V and J genes are TRBV9 and TRBJ2-1, with 13 bases aligning to TRBD2. CDR3 length equals 16 residues. The J segment lost 8 bases and the V segment lost 4 bases, leaving 9 bases of the junction unmatched. Per germline, CDR1 SGDLS and CDR2 YYNGEE. CDR3 DNA sequence: TGTGCCAGCAGCTCAGGACTAGCGGGAGTTCAGGATGAGCAGTTCTTC. This translates into CASSSGLAGVQDEQFF. The entire variable domain, with the rest obtained from reference TRBV9 and TRBJ2-1, is as follows: DSGVTQTPKHLITATGQRVTLRCSPRSGDLSVYWYQQSLDQGLQFLIQYYNGEERAKGNILERFSAQQFPDLHSELNLSSLELGDSALYFCASSSGLAGVQDEQFFGPGTRLTVL.

This clone appeared a single time. This chain uses TRBV7-9 with TRBJ1-2, with 7 positions matching TRBD1. The junction had 8 bases not matched to a gene; V was cut back by 5 bases and J by 8 bases. The CDR3 is 13 residues long. The germline CDR1 and CDR2 sequences are SEHNR and FQNEAQ (reference sequence). The CDR3: CASSPEGADGYTF. The CDR3, as DNA: TGTGCCAGCAGCCCCGAGGGGGCTGACGGCTACACCTTC.

The chain employs TRBV7-2 and TRBJ2-1, with D possibly matching TRBD2 (7 bases). CDR3 size: 14 residues. V was pared by 4 bases and J by 5 bases, with 12 bases between. Germline V gene sequence: CDR1 SGHTA, CDR2 FQGNSA. This chain's CDR3 is CASSSRGGNNEQFF. The CDR3, as DNA: TGTGCCAGCAGCTCGAGGGGGGGGAACAATGAGCAGTTCTTC.

The genes are TRBV11-2 and TRBJ2-2; D may be TRBD2 (6 bases). Trimming removed 3 bases at V and 2 bases at J, with 13 bases between. The length of the CDR3 is 16 residues. The germline V gene encodes CDR1 SGHAT and CDR2 FQNNGV. The chain's CDR3 is CASSFGTHANTGELFF. The CDR3 bases are TGTGCCAGCAGCTTCGGGACTCACGCTAACACCGGGGAGCTGTTTTTT.

V gene TRBV6-5 combines with J gene TRBJ1-2, with 7 bases matching TRBD1. The CDR3 contains 14 residues. Germline-derived CDR1 and CDR2 are MNHEY and SVGAGI. Losses at the gene ends were 6 bases for V and 6 bases for J; bases not matched to a gene: 10. The chain's CDR3 is CASRGRGQQDGYTF. CDR3 nucleotides: TGTGCCAGCAGGGGTAGGGGGCAGCAAGATGGCTACACCTTC.

This clone came up once. Other DNA variants within this sample encode the same CDR3. V usage is TRBV5-1 and J usage is TRBJ2-1; TRBD2 is a possible D gene (6 bases). Looked up from germline, CDR1 is SGHRS and CDR2 is YFSETQ. V was shortened by 4 bases and J by 3 bases, with 11 bases between the two germline ends. This CDR3 contains 14 residues. The CDR3 loop reads CASSLTGGYNEQFF. Written as DNA, the CDR3 is TGCGCCAGCAGCCTGACCGGGGGCTACAATGAGCAGTTCTTC.

The V gene is TRBV27, the J gene TRBJ2-1; maybe TRBD2 (6 bases). Per the germline V gene, CDR1 is MNHEY and CDR2 is SMNVEV (reference sequence). The CDR3 has 15 residues. V dropped 4 bases and J dropped 0 bases, with 10 bases sitting between them. The CDR3, as DNA: TGTGCCAGCAGTTCTAGCGCCGGCTCCTACAATGAGCAGTTCTTC. It is translated as CASSSSAGSYNEQFF.

The chain carries TRBV12-3 or TRBV12-4 and TRBJ2-7; 8 bases fit TRBD1. The ends lost 5 bases at V and 6 bases at J; junction bases unmatched: 6. The CDR3 is 13 residues long. The chain's CDR3 is CASSPETGVEQYF. CDR3 sequence (DNA): TGTGCCAGCAGTCCCGAGACAGGGGTCGAGCAGTACTTC.

This clone was seen more than once but under ten times. The chain couples TRBV5-6 to TRBJ2-7; 8 nucleotides match TRBD1. Trimming removed 4 bases from V and 6 bases from J; junction bases left unmatched: 3. CDR1 and CDR2 from the germline V gene are SGHDT and YYEEEE. The CDR3 contains 12 residues. As DNA, the CDR3 is TGTGCCAGCAGCACGGACAGGGCCGAGCAGTACTTC. Protein: CASSTDRAEQYF. The full variable domain, its missing parts supplied by reference TRBV5-6 and TRBJ2-7, is DAGVTQSPTHLIKTRGQQVTLRCSPKSGHDTVSWYQQALGQGPQFIFQYYEEEERQRGNFPDRFSGHQFPNYSSELNVNALLLGDSALYLCASSTDRAEQYFGPGTRLTVT.

The chain combines TRBV11-2 with TRBJ2-7, with D tentatively TRBD1 (6 bases). CDR3 length equals 15 residues. The germline V gene has CDR1 SGHAT and CDR2 FQNNGV. The V gene lost 5 bases and the J gene lost 8 bases, with 22 bases spanning the gap. The CDR3 sequence: CASSRLTGTNSKQYF. CDR3 nucleotides: TGTGCCAGCAGCCGCCTGACCGGGACAAACTCCAAGCAGTACTTC.

The chain joins TRBV10-2 to TRBJ1-5; no clear D gene. From germline, CDR1 is WSHSY and CDR2 SAAADI. The CDR3 runs to 14 residues. Trimming stripped 1 base from V and 6 bases from J, with 10 bases between. The CDR3 bases are TGCGCCAGCAGTGAGTATAGAGTCGGTCAGCCCCAGCATTTT. The encoded protein is CASSEYRVGQPQHF.

CDR3 region: CASSLILAGERTTDTQYF. CDR3 in DNA: TGTGCCAGCAGCTTAATACTAGCGGGAGAAAGGACCACAGATACGCAGTATTTT. The chain has TRBV7-9 and TRBJ2-3; 11 nucleotides line up with TRBD2. Per the germline V gene, CDR1 is SEHNR and CDR2 is FQNEAQ (reference sequence). This CDR3 region has 18 residues. The ends lost 2 bases at V and 2 bases at J; junction bases unmatched: 9.

The chain links TRBV27 to TRBJ2-2, with a tentative D call TRBD2 (5 bases). The CDR3 is 14 residues long. V lost 4 bases to trimming and J lost 3 bases, with 9 bases between them. Germline V gene lookup returns CDR1 MNHEY and CDR2 SMNVEV (reference sequence). Here the CDR3 DNA reads TGTGCCAGCAGTTACCCTAGCTACACCGGGGAGCTGTTTTTT. It encodes CASSYPSYTGELFF.

A word on this clone: A much bigger clone sits one base away, suggesting this may be a read error. The same CDR3 is also encoded by other DNA sequences in this sample. This chain links TRBV3-1 (or the pseudogene TRBV3-2) with TRBJ2-5; a possible D gene is TRBD2 (7 bases). The CDR3 runs to 14 residues. Per the germline V gene, CDR1 is LGHDT and CDR2 is YNNKEL (reference sequence). Trimming left V 4 bases short and J 1 base short, with 10 bases between. The CDR3 coding sequence is TGTGCCAGCAGCCGGCGGGGGCCCCAAGAGACCCAGTACTTC. Translation: CASSRRGPQETQYF.

This chain connects TRBV7-2 to TRBJ2-6, with a possible D match to TRBD1 (5 bases). The CDR3 covers 15 residues. The V gene's germline CDR1 is SGHTA and CDR2 FQGNSA. V lost 2 bases and J 3 bases, leaving 8 bases between the germline ends. The CDR3 loop reads CASSLQGVGANVLTF. The CDR3 region has the DNA TGTGCCAGCAGCTTACAAGGGGTTGGGGCCAACGTCCTGACTTTC.

The V call is TRBV19, the J call TRBJ2-1; TRBD2 matches 9 bases. Germline CDR1 LNHDA, CDR2 SQIVND (reference sequence). CDR3 length: 15 residues. Trimming removed 8 bases from V and 9 bases from J; junction bases left unmatched: 14. CDR3: CASLRQRGAMSEQFF. The CDR3 nucleotides are TGTGCCAGTCTGAGACAGCGGGGGGCCATGTCTGAGCAGTTCTTC.

The CDR3 here is CASSLLVGENGNEQYF. The CDR3 DNA reads as TGCGCCAGCAGCCTACTAGTAGGCGAAAACGGAAACGAGCAGTACTTC. The chain recombines TRBV4-3 with TRBJ2-7; D might be TRBD2 (5 bases). The V and J ends lost 4 bases and 5 bases respectively, with 21 bases between them. Per germline, CDR1 LGHNA and CDR2 YSLEER. CDR3 length: 16 residues.

V usage is TRBV28 and J usage is TRBJ1-2; TRBD1 agrees at 8 bases. CDR3 length: 18 residues. After removal of 5 bases from V and 3 bases from J, the junction contained 17 bases not matched to a gene. CDR1 and CDR2 (germline): MDHEN, SYDVKM. CDR3 DNA: TGTGCCAGCAGTCCCCGCCGGGACAGGCCCTTGGTACACTATGGCTACACCTTC. The encoded protein is CASSPRRDRPLVHYGYTF.

This chain uses TRBV5-1 with TRBJ2-7; TRBD1 matches at 10 bases. The CDR3 loop spans 14 amino acids. V was clipped by 4 bases and J by 9 bases; unmatched bases: 10. CDR1 is SGHRS and CDR2 is YFSETQ in the germline V gene. The CDR3 region has the DNA TGCGCCAGCAGCGCGGGACAGGGGAGAAACGGGCAGTACTTC. Protein sequence: CASSAGQGRNGQYF.

The CDR3 nucleotides read TGTGCCAGCTCAGAGTCACAGTTGAACACTGAAGCTTTCTTT. Its translation is CASSESQLNTEAFF. The chain joins TRBV18 to TRBJ1-1; D remains unclear. Germline-derived CDR1 and CDR2 are KGHSH and LQKENI. The CDR3 runs to 14 residues. The V gene lost 5 bases and the J gene lost 0 bases, with 10 bases spanning the gap. Using reference TRBV18 and TRBJ1-1 for the parts outside the CDR3, the full variable domain is NAGVMQNPRHLVRRRGQEARLRCSPMKGHSHVYWYRQLPEEGLKFMVYLQKENIIDESGMPKERFSAEFPKEGPSILRIQQVVRGDSAAYFCASSESQLNTEAFFGQGTRLTVV.

The V gene is TRBV15, the J gene TRBJ2-3, with 8 bases aligning to TRBD1. CDR3 length equals 15 residues. V lost 3 bases to trimming and J lost 1 base; unmatched junction nucleotides: 3. The germline V gene encodes CDR1 LNHNV and CDR2 YYDKDF (reference sequence). CDR3 bases: TGTGCCACCAGCAGGGACAGGGCTCGCACAGATACGCAGTATTTT. Translated, it gives CATSRDRARTDTQYF.

Here the CDR3 DNA reads TGCAGCGTTGGACTTAACACTGAAGCTTTCTTT. Amino acid sequence: CSVGLNTEAFF. This rearrangement joins TRBV29-1 to TRBJ1-1; D is ambiguous. Trimming cost V 4 bases and J 2 bases, with 5 bases left between them. Germline V gene lookup returns CDR1 SQVTM and CDR2 ANQGSEA. The CDR3 spans 11 residues.

The chain is built from TRBV10-3 and TRBJ2-6; 7 nucleotides align to TRBD1. V was clipped by 3 bases and J by 1 base; unmatched bases: 9. The CDR3 is 18 residues long. CDR1 is ENHRY and CDR2 is SYGVKD in the germline V gene. CDR3 loop: CAISESPGTVSGANVLTF. In DNA, the CDR3 is TGTGCCATCAGTGAATCGCCAGGGACAGTATCTGGGGCCAACGTCCTGACTTTC.

The chain has TRBV5-4 and TRBJ1-6, with a weak D call TRBD1 (5 bases). Trimming removed 0 bases from V and 2 bases from J, with 12 bases in between. CDR3 length: 17 amino acids. CDR1 and CDR2 (germline): SGHNT, YYREEE (reference sequence). As DNA, the CDR3 is TGTGCCAGCAGCTTGGGCCTCAGGGAACCCTATAATTCACCCCTCCACTTT. Translation gives CASSLGLREPYNSPLHF. Supplemented by reference TRBV5-4 and TRBJ1-6, the full variable domain reads ETGVTQSPTHLIKTRGQQVTLRCSSQSGHNTVSWYQQALGQGPQFIFQYYREEENGRGNFPPRFSGLQFPNYSSELNVNALELDDSALYLCASSLGLREPYNSPLHFGNGTRLTVT.